This TCR beta chain comes out of a study of monozygotic twins with inflammatory bowel disease (dated by TCRdb to between 2018 and 2021). With respect to the entire study: The complete study included around 30 monozygotic twin pairs: 19 IBD-discordant Danish pairs and nine German pairs, of which four were IBD-concordant and five were IBD-discordant. Each individual had, on average, about 151 000 unique TCRalpha sequences and 181 000 unique TCRbeta sequences available for analysis. Within discordant pairs, disease-associated traits were sought mainly by comparing IBD patients with their genetically identical healthy co-twins. What the work shows at the level of the full study, not this receptor alone: Different T cell subtypes could not be distinguished in the analysis. Concordant and discordant twins showed no difference in repertoire similarity, possibly because of limited statistical power. No single strong signal or clonotype linked to IBD turned up in the results, so the idea that one exists was not supported. Compared with healthy twins, IBD patients shared fewer clonotypes with other individuals, and the difference was most pronounced in patients with signs of disease activity. IBD patients had lower TCRbeta repertoire diversity, measured by the inverse Simpson index, than their healthy co-twins. Because patients received different immunosuppressive treatments, the repertoires may have picked up extra background noise and variability between individuals.

Concerning this clonotype: It lacks a known antigen.

From each donor, a 2.5 ml peripheral blood sample was drawn into PAXgene tubes and stored at -80 degrees C. Without T cell sorting, total RNA was isolated from whole blood using the PAXgene blood miRNA kit on an automated QIAcube. Peripheral blood from monozygotic twin pairs who were concordant or discordant for inflammatory bowel disease underwent deep TCRalpha and TCRbeta repertoire profiling using unique molecular barcoding. Smoking habits were recorded for all twin pairs, and each individual was classified as a current, former or never smoker. Library generation was performed with 5' RACE. For each TCR library, 3,000 to 4,000 ng of total RNA was used. For each sample, cDNA was synthesized in eight separate reactions using SMARTScribe reverse transcriptase. During cDNA synthesis, template switching was used to introduce unique molecular identifiers that contained a 6-nucleotide sample barcode. TCRalpha and TCRbeta cDNA was amplified in two nested PCRs of 16 and 9 cycles, and bead purification was carried out after each PCR. Before amplification, the cDNA was treated with uracil DNA-glycosylase and purified using the QIAquick PCR purification kit. In the second PCR, Illumina TruSeq-compatible adapters and sample-specific barcodes were added. TapeStation and Qubit were used to check library quality and concentration, and 5 to 5.5 ng of each library was pooled. Sequencing of the pooled libraries was done on an Illumina HiSeq2500 single-index Rapid Run using custom sequencing primers and 2 x 100 bp reads. Processing in the source paper ran as follows. MiGEC version 1.2.6 was used for UMI-based consensus assembly, which corrected PCR and sequencing errors. MiXCR version 2.1.1 was used to carry out V(D)J alignment, clonotype assembly and CDR3 extraction. Normalisation of gene usage, clonotype sharing and MAIT/NKT TCR abundance was achieved by analysing the top 1000, 10 000 and 20 000 clonotypes per sample. Diversity was computed as the inverse Simpson index with the vegan R package after downsampling to 27 000 UMIs. Paired Mann-Whitney U tests were applied to discordant twin pairs, with Benjamini-Hochberg correction for multiple testing. Following TCRdb reprocessing, every CDR3 protein sequence forms one entry, and DNA is not provided. These V and J calls derive from TCRdb rather than the authors' analysis. The sample table includes fewer than 450,000 distinct CDR3 sequences. Around 2.6% of the sample rests with the top ten.

Material: blood. The source of this sequence is a human donor with ulcerative colitis or Crohn's disease, or a healthy co-twin of an affected twin (not recorded which).

The CDR3 is CSVGKGTNTGELFF. Here the chain combines TRBV29-1 and TRBJ2-2; the TRBD1 assignment by TCRdb is unverifiable without DNA. The CDR3, cysteine through phenylalanine, is 14 amino acids long. The DNA is unrecorded. According to the germline V gene, CDR1 reads SQVTM and CDR2 reads ANQGSEA.